This is a list of T cell receptor beta chains from one sample in a study of blood T cell repertoires in COVID-19. Some clones are missing from TCRdb's copy, which holds only in-frame ones; the method was immunoSEQ multiplex PCR. The data contain just under 150,000 clones, approximately 84% of them singletons. Sample: peripheral blood. These receptor sequences come from a human donor in a cohort sampled during active COVID-19. The CDR3 runs from the conserved cysteine through the conserved F or W. D genes are given only for firm matches. Clone size is given for some rows only: seen once, a few or many times, or a class if the clone is expanded.

j_gene: TRBJ2-7; v_gene: TRBV4-1; abundance: NA; d_gene: TRBD1; CDR3nt: TGCGCCAGCAGCCGCGACAGGGGGGGCTCCTACGAGCAGTACTTC; CDR3aa: CASSRDRGGSYEQYF
j_gene: TRBJ2-2; v_gene: TRBV5-1; abundance: NA; d_gene: TRBD1; CDR3nt: TGCGCCAGCAGCTTGCAGGGACAGGCGGGCGGGGAGCTGTTTTTT; CDR3aa: CASSLQGQAGGELFF
j_gene: TRBJ1-5; v_gene: TRBV7-9; abundance: few; d_gene: NA; CDR3nt: TGTGCCAGCAGCCCGGGGGATTATAGCAATCAGCCCCAGCATTTT; CDR3aa: CASSPGDYSNQPQHF
j_gene: TRBJ2-1; v_gene: TRBV19; abundance: NA; d_gene: TRBD2; CDR3nt: TGTGCCAGTAGTATTCTAGCGGGAGGTATGGGTGAGCAGTTCTTC; CDR3aa: CASSILAGGMGEQFF
j_gene: TRBJ2-5; v_gene: TRBV11-2; abundance: NA; d_gene: NA; CDR3nt: TGTGCCAGCAGCTTAGATCGGGCGGAGGGAGAGACCCAGTACTTC; CDR3aa: CASSLDRAEGETQYF
j_gene: TRBJ1-1; v_gene: TRBV28; abundance: NA; d_gene: TRBD1; CDR3nt: TGTGCCAGCACCGACAACAAGCGAGGACAGGGCACTGAAGCTTTCTTT; CDR3aa: CASTDNKRGQGTEAFF
j_gene: TRBJ1-2; v_gene: TRBV7-9; abundance: NA; d_gene: TRBD1; CDR3nt: TGTGCCAGCAGCTTAGTGGGGGACAGGGGAAGTGATGGCTACACCTTC; CDR3aa: CASSLVGDRGSDGYTF
j_gene: TRBJ2-1; v_gene: TRBV18; abundance: once; d_gene: TRBD2; CDR3nt: TGTGCCAGCTCACCGGAACTAGCGGGAGGATCTGAGCAGTTCTTC; CDR3aa: CASSPELAGGSEQFF
j_gene: TRBJ2-7; v_gene: TRBV9; abundance: NA; d_gene: TRBD2; CDR3nt: TGTGCCAGCAGCCGGGAAGCGGGGGGATCCTACGAGCAGTACTTC; CDR3aa: CASSREAGGSYEQYF
j_gene: TRBJ2-7; v_gene: TRBV2; abundance: NA; d_gene: NA; CDR3nt: TGTGCCAGCAGTGAAAGGACAGAGTCCTACGAGCAGTACTTC; CDR3aa: CASSERTESYEQYF
j_gene: TRBJ1-1; v_gene: TRBV11-3; abundance: once; d_gene: NA; CDR3nt: TGTGCCAGCAGCTTAGATAGGCCAGGGGTTATTGAGGGGGAGAACACTGAAGCTTTCTTT; CDR3aa: CASSLDRPGVIEGENTEAFF
j_gene: TRBJ2-2; v_gene: TRBV27; abundance: large; d_gene: TRBD1; CDR3nt: TGTGCCAGCAGTTCCCCGATAATCACAGGGGTGAGCACCGGGGAGCTGTTTTTT; CDR3aa: CASSSPIITGVSTGELFF
j_gene: TRBJ1-1; v_gene: TRBV28; abundance: NA; d_gene: NA; CDR3nt: TGTGCCAGCGATCAAGTTGGGGCCCCTATCACTGAAGCTTTCTTT; CDR3aa: CASDQVGAPITEAFF
j_gene: TRBJ2-3; v_gene: TRBV6-5; abundance: NA; d_gene: TRBD1; CDR3nt: TGTGCCAGCAGCCGGGACAGTGTAGATACGCAGTATTTT; CDR3aa: CASSRDSVDTQYF
j_gene: TRBJ2-1; v_gene: TRBV6-2/TRBV6-3; abundance: once; d_gene: TRBD2; CDR3nt: TGTGCCAGCAGCCGGGCTAGCGGGAGGACTTGGGGAAATGAGCAGTTCTTC; CDR3aa: CASSRASGRTWGNEQFF
j_gene: TRBJ1-2; v_gene: TRBV5-1; abundance: few; d_gene: NA; CDR3nt: TGCGCCAGCAGGGAGGGAGGTAACTATGGCTACACCTTC; CDR3aa: CASREGGNYGYTF
j_gene: TRBJ1-1; v_gene: TRBV5-6; abundance: NA; d_gene: TRBD1; CDR3nt: TGTGCCAGCAGCCCGAGGGGGAGGGGACAGGCCGTTAGGGAAGCTTTCTTT; CDR3aa: CASSPRGRGQAVREAFF
j_gene: TRBJ2-1; v_gene: TRBV7-9; abundance: NA; d_gene: NA; CDR3nt: TGTGCCAGCAGCTTATGGCGGTCTGCCTCCTACAATGAGCAGTTCTTC; CDR3aa: CASSLWRSASYNEQFF
j_gene: TRBJ1-1; v_gene: TRBV7-3; abundance: few; d_gene: NA; CDR3nt: TGTGCCAGCAGCGCCGCGGGACGGAACACTGAAGCTTTCTTT; CDR3aa: CASSAAGRNTEAFF
j_gene: TRBJ1-4; v_gene: TRBV10-3; abundance: NA; d_gene: TRBD1; CDR3nt: TGTGCCATCAGTGCACGACAGGGGACTAATGAAAAACTGTTTTTT; CDR3aa: CAISARQGTNEKLFF
j_gene: TRBJ2-4; v_gene: TRBV2; abundance: NA; d_gene: NA; CDR3nt: TGTGCCAGCAGGAACGACAGAAACATTCAGTACTTC; CDR3aa: CASRNDRNIQYF
j_gene: TRBJ2-7; v_gene: TRBV6-5; abundance: NA; d_gene: TRBD2; CDR3nt: TGTGCCAGCAGTTATTCAGCGGGGGCCTCCTACGAGCAGTACTTC; CDR3aa: CASSYSAGASYEQYF
j_gene: TRBJ1-6; v_gene: TRBV15; abundance: NA; d_gene: TRBD1; CDR3nt: TGTGCCACCAGCAGAGAAGGGACAGGGATTTCACCCCTCCACTTT; CDR3aa: CATSREGTGISPLHF